Listed below are T cell receptor beta chains from one sample, sequenced in a study of shared clonotypes between healthy human individuals. Produced via immunoSEQ multiplex PCR; TCRdb's table is partial and in-frame only. The data hold 700,000 or so clones, with roughly 78% observed a single time. Sequencing was done on a sample of memory CD4+ T cells sorted from blood. The receptors here all came from a woman aged 30 to 39 in good health. CDR3s include the opening cysteine and the closing phenylalanine or tryptophan. The D gene is left open where the match is weak. Where a row states a size, it is once, few, many or the class of an expanded clone; other rows omit it.

D gene,V gene,J gene,clone size,CDR3 protein,CDR3 DNA
TRBD1,TRBV14,TRBJ2-7,once,CASSPQTGSSYEQYF,TGTGCCAGCAGCCCACAGACAGGGTCCTCCTACGAGCAGTACTTC
TRBD1,TRBV5-1,TRBJ2-5,.,CASSLDRGRETQYF,TGCGCCAGCAGCTTAGACAGGGGGCGAGAGACCCAGTACTTC
TRBD1,TRBV6-4,TRBJ1-1,.,CASSDSTGGNTEAFF,TGTGCCAGCAGTGACTCGACAGGGGGCAACACTGAAGCTTTCTTT
.,TRBV25-1,TRBJ2-3,.,CASSPHQLPDSSTDTQYF,TGTGCCAGCAGCCCACACCAGCTCCCAGACTCCTCCACAGATACGCAGTATTTT
.,TRBV6-6,TRBJ2-3,few,CASSSPTDTQYF,TGTGCCAGCAGTTCTCCCACAGATACGCAGTATTTT
TRBD2,TRBV28,TRBJ2-7,.,CASSLLSGRRTYEQYF,TGTGCCAGCAGTTTACTCAGCGGGAGGCGCACCTACGAGCAGTACTTC
.,TRBV5-1,TRBJ2-3,.,CASSYWEKADTQYF,TGCGCCAGCAGCTACTGGGAGAAGGCAGATACGCAGTATTTT
.,TRBV13,TRBJ2-2,.,CASSYGRGRHRAGELFF,TGTGCCAGCAGCTATGGGCGGGGAAGACACAGAGCCGGGGAGCTGTTTTTT
TRBD2,TRBV12-5,TRBJ2-5,once,CASGLGLAGSLETQYF,TGTGCTAGTGGTTTGGGACTAGCGGGATCCCTAGAGACCCAGTACTTC
TRBD2,TRBV4-1,TRBJ2-1,.,CASSQDWVAGSSYNEQFF,TGCGCCAGCAGCCAAGATTGGGTAGCGGGCAGCTCCTACAATGAGCAGTTCTTC
.,TRBV18,TRBJ2-3,once,CASSPTGWAGPTDTQYF,TGTGCCAGCTCACCGACAGGCTGGGCGGGCCCCACAGATACGCAGTATTTT
.,TRBV7-9,TRBJ2-3,.,CASSLAVSGGDTQYF,TGTGCCAGCAGCTTAGCGGTTAGCGGTGGAGATACGCAGTATTTT
.,TRBV18,TRBJ2-7,.,CASSLEKSSYEQYF,TGTGCCAGCTCACTCGAGAAGAGCTCCTACGAGCAGTACTTC
.,TRBV6-1,TRBJ2-3,.,CASSARWDGDTQYF,TGTGCCAGCAGTGCCCGATGGGACGGAGATACGCAGTATTTT
.,TRBV28,TRBJ1-3,.,CASSSPGGKGNTIYF,TGTGCCAGCAGTTCGCCGGGGGGGAAGGGAAACACCATATATTTT
TRBD1,TRBV28,TRBJ1-2,.,CASSLNNRGSSF,TGTGCCAGCAGTTTAAACAACAGGGGCTCCTCCTTC
TRBD2,TRBV19,TRBJ2-1,.,CASKLAGGSNEQFF,TGTGCCAGTAAACTAGCGGGAGGATCCAATGAGCAGTTCTTC
TRBD2,TRBV28,TRBJ2-7,.,CVSRASGALPEQYF,TGTGTCTCAAGGGCTAGCGGGGCCCTCCCGGAGCAGTACTTC
TRBD1,TRBV6-1,TRBJ1-2,few,CASRAGTGNYGYTF,TGTGCCAGCAGAGCCGGGACAGGGAACTATGGCTACACCTTC